One and the same sample provided the 24 T cell receptor beta chains below, sequenced in a study of blood T cell repertoires in COVID-19. Repertoires were generated with immunoSEQ multiplex PCR, while TCRdb's copy carries only in-frame clones and drops some. The sample includes 150,000 or so clones, 65% to 85% of them seen just once. The sequencing input was PBMCs or T cells enriched from blood (not recorded which). These receptors came from a woman between 55 and 75 years old who had recovered from COVID-19.

In the case of this clone: This same CDR3 is encoded by further DNA sequences in the sample. The chain is built from TRBV5-1 and TRBJ2-7, with 8 bases fitting TRBD2. V shed 1 base and J 0 bases; nucleotides not matched to a gene: 0. The germline V gene encodes CDR1 SGHRS and CDR2 YFSETQ. This CDR3 has 14 residues. CDR3: CASSLTSGSYEQYF. CDR3 coding DNA: TGCGCCAGCAGCTTGACTAGCGGCTCCTACGAGCAGTACTTC.

J is TRBJ1-3 and V is TRBV2, with D unclear. The CDR3 runs 13 residues. Deletions cut 8 bases from V and 0 bases from J, with 8 bases between. Germline V CDR1 and CDR2: SNHLY, FYNNEI. CDR3 residues: CASQRGSGNTIYF. CDR3 sequence (DNA): TGTGCCAGCCAGAGAGGCTCTGGAAACACCATATATTTT.

This chain links TRBV27 with TRBJ1-5; TRBD1 is a possible D gene (5 bases). CDR3 size: 14 residues. V was shortened by 6 bases and J by 6 bases, with 15 bases between the two germline ends. Germline V gene sequence: CDR1 MNHEY, CDR2 SMNVEV (reference sequence). CDR3 nucleotides: TGTGCCAGCAGGTTCGGGGGTCTTGGTCAGCCCCAGCATTTT. Translation: CASRFGGLGQPQHF.

This chain links TRBV28 with TRBJ2-1, with 10 bases that match TRBD2. Losses at the gene ends were 1 base for V and 7 bases for J; bases not matched to a gene: 4. CDR1 MDHEN and CDR2 SYDVKM come from the germline V gene. The CDR3 spans 15 residues. The CDR3 nucleotides are TGTGCCAGCAGTTTATTAGCGGGAGGAGGAAATGAGCAGTTCTTC. This gives the protein CASSLLAGGGNEQFF. Filled out from reference TRBV28 and TRBJ2-1, the complete variable domain reads DVKVTQSSRYLVKRTGEKVFLECVQDMDHENMFWYRQDPGLGLRLIYFSYDVKMKEKGDIPEGYSVSREKKERFSLILESASTNQTSMYLCASSLLAGGGNEQFFGPGTRLTVL.

The chain uses TRBV28 and TRBJ2-1; 7 nucleotides align to TRBD2. The trim removed 5 bases at V and 8 bases at J, leaving 6 bases unmatched. This CDR3 is 13 amino acids long. Germline values: CDR1 MDHEN, CDR2 SYDVKM. This chain's CDR3 is CASSLGRGYEQFF. As DNA, the CDR3 is TGTGCCAGCAGTCTAGGGAGGGGATATGAGCAGTTCTTC.

The chain is built from TRBV2 and TRBJ1-2; D remains unclear. CDR3 length: 12 residues. Trimming cost V 7 bases and J 1 base, with 7 bases left between them. Germline CDR1 and CDR2: SNHLY and FYNNEI. The DNA of the CDR3 is TGTGCCAGCACGAGGAGTAACTATGGCTACACCTTC. Encoded protein: CASTRSNYGYTF.

This rearrangement joins TRBV7-2 to TRBJ2-3, with TRBD2 matching over 11 bases. Trimming cost V 4 bases and J 0 bases; bases outside gene matches: 3. CDR3 size: 16 residues. Germline CDR1 is SGHTA and CDR2 is FQGNSA. Here the CDR3 DNA reads TGTGCCAGCAGCTCGGGACTAGCGGCTAGCACAGATACGCAGTATTTT. Its protein is CASSSGLAASTDTQYF.

The chain employs TRBV28 and TRBJ1-2; tentatively, D is TRBD1 (6 bases). Per the germline V gene, CDR1 is MDHEN and CDR2 is SYDVKM. This CDR3 contains 14 residues. Trimming removed 9 bases at V and 2 bases at J, with 16 bases between. In nucleotides, the CDR3 is TGTGCCAGTACGTCCGGACAGCCCAACTATGGCTACACCTTC. It yields the protein CASTSGQPNYGYTF.

The chain recombines TRBV7-9 with TRBJ2-5, with D tentatively TRBD2 (5 bases). This CDR3 is built from 15 residues. The V gene lost 2 bases and the J gene lost 6 bases, with 16 bases spanning the gap. The V gene's germline CDR1 is SEHNR and CDR2 FQNEAQ (reference sequence). The CDR3: CASSLFTGTGQTQYF. The CDR3 DNA follows: TGTGCCAGCAGCTTATTTACGGGAACGGGTCAGACCCAGTACTTC.

This chain uses TRBV7-2 with TRBJ1-3; D uncertain. The CDR3 is 13 residues long. Germline V gene lookup returns CDR1 SGHTA and CDR2 FQGNSA. The germline V and J ends were trimmed by 5 bases and 2 bases, with 7 bases remaining between them. CDR3 bases: TGTGCCAGCAGCAAGAGGACTGGAAACACCATATATTTT. Translated: CASSKRTGNTIYF.

The chain has TRBV19 and TRBJ2-4; 8 positions agree with TRBD1. Germline V gene data show CDR1 as LNHDA and CDR2 as SQIVND (reference sequence). The CDR3 runs to 16 residues. The V and J ends lost 5 bases and 0 bases, in that order; junction bases with no gene match: 6. The DNA for the CDR3 is TGTGCCAGTAGTCCAGGGGGCCTCTTAGCCAAAAACATTCAGTACTTC. It encodes CASSPGGLLAKNIQYF.

This chain joins TRBV7-3 and TRBJ1-2; D not certain. Germline-derived CDR1 and CDR2 are SGHTA and FQGTGA. The V and J ends lost 4 bases and 8 bases respectively, with 17 bases between them. This CDR3 has 14 residues. In DNA form, the CDR3 reads TGTGCCAGCAGCTCCCAGGTTCCAGGCATGGGCTACACCTTC. Protein product: CASSSQVPGMGYTF.

Comment on this clone: Other DNA sequences in the sample encode the same CDR3. This sequence joins TRBV5-1 and TRBJ1-1, with 7 bases matching TRBD1. The V gene's germline CDR1 is SGHRS and CDR2 YFSETQ. Losses at the gene ends were 3 bases for V and 2 bases for J; bases not matched to a gene: 4. The CDR3 runs 14 residues. The DNA for the CDR3 is TGCGCCAGCAGCTCCGGGACAGCCAACACTGAAGCTTTCTTT. The encoded protein is CASSSGTANTEAFF.

This clone was observed a handful of times. V gene TRBV6-2 or TRBV6-3 combines with J gene TRBJ2-2; TRBD1 matches 7 bases. CDR3 length equals 16 residues. V lost 2 bases to trimming and J lost 3 bases; unmatched junction nucleotides: 6. Germline assignment: CDR1 MNHEY and CDR2 SVGEGT. The CDR3 nucleotides are TGTGCCAGCAGTTACCTGAGGGGGCGGGACACCGGGGAGCTGTTTTTT. Translating gives CASSYLRGRDTGELFF.

The chain links TRBV5-8 to TRBJ1-1; 8 positions agree with TRBD1. Trimming removed 4 bases from V and 0 bases from J; junction bases left unmatched: 5. Looked up from germline, CDR1 is SGHTS and CDR2 is YDEGEE. The CDR3 has 15 amino acids. CDR3 sequence (DNA): TGTGCCAGCAGCGAGGGACAGGTCATGAACACTGAAGCTTTCTTT. Its translation is CASSEGQVMNTEAFF. The full variable domain, with the rest looked up from reference TRBV5-8 and TRBJ1-1, is EAGVTQSPTHLIKTRGQQATLRCSPISGHTSVYWYQQALGLGLQFLLWYDEGEERNRGNFPPRFSGRQFPNYSSELNVNALELEDSALYLCASSEGQVMNTEAFFGQGTRLTVV.

V gene TRBV2 combines with J gene TRBJ1-2, with TRBD1 matching over 8 bases. Germline assignment: CDR1 SNHLY and CDR2 FYNNEI. The CDR3 extends over 15 amino acids. Trimming took 7 bases from V and 10 from J; bases not matched to a gene: 17. The CDR3 DNA sequence: TGTGCCAGCACCCTCGAGAGCCAGGGGGCGGTCCCCTACACCTTC. It yields the protein CASTLESQGAVPYTF.

The V call is TRBV19, the J call TRBJ1-4; 10 bases align to TRBD1. CDR1 LNHDA and CDR2 SQIVND come from the germline V gene (reference sequence). V lost 5 bases and J lost 6; bases outside the gene matches: 6. The CDR3 sequence is 15 residues long. This CDR3 is CASSSQTGGDEKLFF. The CDR3 bases are TGTGCCAGTAGTTCTCAGACAGGGGGCGATGAAAAACTGTTTTTT.

A few counts support this clone. The V and J genes are TRBV5-1 and TRBJ2-2; 8 bases are a match to TRBD1. V lost 4 bases and J lost 6; bases outside the gene matches: 11. Germline V gene sequence: CDR1 SGHRS, CDR2 YFSETQ. The CDR3 totals 16 residues. The CDR3: CASSGNLQTGAGELFF. The CDR3 DNA reads as TGCGCCAGCAGCGGTAACCTCCAGACAGGGGCCGGGGAGCTGTTTTTT.

This clone came up once. The V and J genes are TRBV27 and TRBJ1-3; 7 nucleotides align to TRBD1. V trimming: 5 bases; J trimming: 4 bases; junction bases outside the gene matches: 5. CDR1 is MNHEY and CDR2 is SMNVEV in the germline V gene (reference sequence). CDR3 length: 14 amino acids. CDR3 sequence reads: CASSKQGKGNTIYF. DNA of the CDR3: TGTGCCAGCAGTAAACAGGGGAAAGGAAACACCATATATTTT.

This clone was seen once. This rearrangement joins TRBV11-2 to TRBJ1-4, with no clear D. This CDR3 has 15 residues. CDR1 is SGHAT and CDR2 is FQNNGV in the germline V gene. V was trimmed by 0 bases and J by 7 bases, leaving 12 bases between them. The CDR3 is CASSLELGRSEKLFF. The CDR3 DNA reads as TGTGCCAGCAGCTTAGAACTAGGGCGTTCTGAAAAACTGTTTTTT.

The genes are TRBV23-1 and TRBJ1-3; 7 bases fit TRBD1. TRBV23-1 is an open reading frame whose function is uncertain. After removal of 2 bases from V and 3 bases from J, the junction contained 4 bases not matched to a gene. The CDR3 extends over 15 amino acids. The CDR3 DNA reads as TGCGCCAGCAGTCAAAACAGGGGAGTTGGAAACACCATATATTTT. Its protein is CASSQNRGVGNTIYF.

DNA for the CDR3: TGCGCCAGCAGTGATCGCGGACAGGGGAACACCGGGGAGCTGTTTTTT. Translating gives CASSDRGQGNTGELFF. The chain combines TRBV10-2 with TRBJ2-2; 8 nucleotides line up with TRBD1. J gave up 1 base and V 3 bases, and 4 bases lay outside the gene matches. Germline V gene sequence: CDR1 WSHSY, CDR2 SAAADI. This CDR3 region has 16 residues.

The CDR3, as DNA: TGTGCCATCAGTGATTACAGGGGCCGTGGCTACACCTTC. Its translation is CAISDYRGRGYTF. The chain is built from TRBV10-3 and TRBJ1-2; TRBD1 matches at 7 bases. Unmatched junction bases numbered 5, after V lost 3 bases and J lost 7 bases. CDR1 is ENHRY, CDR2 SYGVKD, per germline. This CDR3 spans 13 amino acids.

J is TRBJ1-2 and V is TRBV3-1 (or the pseudogene TRBV3-2); TRBD1 matches at 12 bases. The CDR3 has 17 amino acids. V was clipped by 4 bases and J by 0 bases; unmatched bases: 6. Looked up from germline, CDR1 is LGHDT and CDR2 is YNNKEL (reference sequence). The CDR3 region is CASSPGTGGYSNYGYTF. The CDR3 region has the DNA TGTGCCAGCAGCCCGGGGACAGGGGGCTATTCTAACTATGGCTACACCTTC.